This entry is about one TCR beta chain. The antigen is undetermined. This sample was included in a study of T-cell memory formation after mild COVID-19. The wider study: Clusters were largely donor specific. Whole-study findings and limits: Memory cells collected pre-infection included some clones that later responded, suggesting cross-reactive memory joined. Clonal second-wave expansions that peaked on day 37 had unconfirmed SARS-CoV-2 specificity.

The TCR alpha and TCR beta cDNA libraries, bearing sample barcodes and UMIs, were generated by 5'RACE using constant-segment primers. MiXCR, applied by TCRdb to the 5' RACE reads, yields one record per CDR3 protein. The table lists under 400,000 distinct CDR3 sequences, under 30% of them singletons. The CDR3 loop spans 15 amino acids. V was trimmed by 2 bases and J by 1 base, leaving 12 bases between them. CDR1 and CDR2 from the germline V gene are SGHDT and YYEEEE. The V gene is TRBV5-6, the J gene TRBJ1-1, with D possibly TRBD1 on 6 matching bases. The clonotype comes from an adult woman who had mild COVID-19 (a few samples of this study predate the infection). Cell type and time point are not known. The sequenced sample was PBMCs or a T cell subset sorted from them (not recorded which). The CDR3 protein is CASSFPGVKNTEAFF. CDR3 DNA sequence: TGTGCCAGCAGCTTTCCAGGGGTGAAGAACACTGAAGCTTTCTTT.